Shown below are 10 T cell receptor beta chains from a single sample sequenced in a study of T cell repertoires in cytomegalovirus infection. A single record per CDR3 protein comes from TCRdb applying MiXCR to the reads. The top ten hold roughly an eighth of the sample, which has about 530,000 distinct CDR3 sequences, around a quarter seen once. Sequenced material: PBMCs. These receptor sequences come from a human donor in good health (CMV status not recorded). Some clones in this sample may be carry-over from other donors' samples.

Concerning this clonotype itself: At one end, the junction sequence differs from germline, possibly due to a read error. The CDR3 loop is CSVQTGTQASW. CDR3 coding DNA: TGCAGCGTGCAAACAGGAACGCAAGCTTCATGG. The chain is built from TRBV29-1 and TRBJ1-1; D possibly corresponds to TRBD1 (5 bases). CDR1 SQVTM and CDR2 ANQGSEA come from the germline V gene. The CDR3 runs 11 residues.

Only a few counts were recorded for this clonotype. The CDR3 sequence is CASSLKEGLAGYNEQFF. Written as DNA, the CDR3 is TGTGCCAGCAGTTTGAAGGAGGGACTAGCGGGGTACAATGAGCAGTTCTTC. The chain carries TRBV28 and TRBJ2-1, with 13 positions matching TRBD2. CDR1 is MDHEN and CDR2 is SYDVKM in the germline V gene. V lost 3 bases to trimming and J lost 4 bases; unmatched junction nucleotides: 6. The CDR3 sequence is 17 residues long.

The V call is TRBV6-8, the J call TRBJ2-2; 13 bases match TRBD2. Trimming at V came to 6 bases and at J to 7 bases, leaving 11 bases not matched to a gene. This CDR3 contains 17 residues. The germline CDR1 and CDR2 sequences are MNHGY and SAAAGT. DNA of the CDR3: TGTGCCAGCAGATCCCCCGGACTAGCGGGAGTCCACGGGGAGCTGTTTTTT. Encoded protein: CASRSPGLAGVHGELFF.

This chain joins TRBV4-1 and TRBJ1-6; D gene unclear. Germline V gives CDR1 MGHRA, CDR2 YSYEKL. The CDR3 is 14 amino acids. Trimming removed 0 bases from V and 7 bases from J, with 7 bases in between. The CDR3 region has the DNA TGCGCCAGCAGCCAAGATTTGGAGAATTCACCCCTCCACTTT. This gives the protein CASSQDLENSPLHF.

This clonotype was counted between two and nine times. The chain uses TRBV4-3 and TRBJ2-7; D might be TRBD1 or TRBD2, each matching 5 bases. Per the germline V gene, CDR1 is LGHNA and CDR2 is YSLEER. The CDR3 spans 14 residues. The germline V and J ends were trimmed by 1 base and 6 bases, with 13 bases remaining between them. The CDR3 coding sequence is TGCGCCAGCAGCCAAGTTCGGGGCAAGGGCGAGCAGTACTTC. This gives the protein CASSQVRGKGEQYF.

This clonotype was observed a handful of times. The V call is TRBV7-2, the J call TRBJ2-7, with D uncertain. The germline CDR1 and CDR2 sequences are SGHTA and FQGNSA. Trimming took 3 bases from V and 4 from J, leaving 13 bases between them. The CDR3 covers 14 residues. The CDR3 nucleotides are TGTGCCAGCAGCTTCTTCCGGGCCAATTACGAGCAGTACTTC. Amino acids: CASSFFRANYEQYF.

The chain has TRBV19 and TRBJ2-5; TRBD2 matches 11 bases. The CDR3 sequence is 15 residues long. J gave up 5 bases and V 5 bases, and 7 bases lay outside the gene matches. Germline CDR1 LNHDA, CDR2 SQIVND (reference sequence). CDR3 in DNA: TGTGCCAGTAGTTTGGTAGCGGGAGGGTGGGAGACCCAGTACTTC. Its translation is CASSLVAGGWETQYF.

This clonotype was seen a handful of times. The rearrangement uses TRBV15 and TRBJ1-1; tentatively, D is TRBD1 (6 bases). Trimming removed 0 bases from V and 4 bases from J, with 15 bases in between. The CDR3 extends over 16 amino acids. Germline V gene data show CDR1 as LNHNV and CDR2 as YYDKDF (reference sequence). CDR3 in DNA: TGTGCCACCAGCAGAGATTCGGGGGCTTGGGGCACTGAAGCTTTCTTT. Protein product: CATSRDSGAWGTEAFF.

The rearrangement uses TRBV20-1 and TRBJ2-3; 8 nucleotides line up with TRBD2. The CDR3 spans 16 residues. The V and J ends lost 3 bases and 6 bases, in that order; junction bases with no gene match: 14. Germline V gene sequence: CDR1 DFQATT, CDR2 SNEGSKA (reference sequence). The CDR3 loop is CSARGPGSGSRDTQYF. DNA of the CDR3: TGCAGTGCTAGGGGCCCAGGGAGCGGGAGTAGGGATACGCAGTATTTT.

This clonotype appeared a few times. This chain uses TRBV11-2 with TRBJ2-3, with D perhaps TRBD1 or TRBD2 (5 bases each). V lost 3 bases to trimming and J lost 0 bases, with 10 bases between them. CDR1 and CDR2 (germline): SGHAT, FQNNGV. This CDR3 is 15 amino acids long. The CDR3, as DNA: TGTGCCAGCAGCTTCCCGGGGCTCAGCACAGATACGCAGTATTTT. Its protein is CASSFPGLSTDTQYF.